The 21 T cell receptor beta chains below come from one sample, sequenced in a study of blood T cell repertoires in COVID-19. Clones were read by immunoSEQ multiplex PCR, and TCRdb kept only the in-frame ones, dropping some. The sample contains roughly 170,000 clones, approximately 84% of which appear only once. Material: PBMCs or T cells enriched from blood (not recorded which). Source of these receptors: a woman aged 35 to 49 with acute COVID-19.

V gene TRBV25-1 combines with J gene TRBJ1-2; D is undetermined. Trimming removed 3 bases from V and 7 bases from J, with 18 bases in between. The CDR3 consists of 15 residues. The germline V gene has CDR1 MGHDK and CDR2 SYGVNS. The CDR3 reads CASSDNRDTKAGYTF. The CDR3 DNA reads as TGTGCCAGCAGTGACAACCGGGATACGAAAGCTGGCTACACCTTC.

This clone was seen just once. The rearrangement links TRBV2 to TRBJ1-1; 9 nucleotides line up with TRBD1. Germline trimming cut 8 bases from V and 2 bases from J; bases unmatched to any gene: 3. The CDR3 length is 13 residues. Germline-derived CDR1 and CDR2 are SNHLY and FYNNEI. This CDR3 reads CASGDRENTEAFF. Written as DNA, the CDR3 is TGTGCCAGCGGGGACAGGGAAAACACTGAAGCTTTCTTT.

This chain joins TRBV12-3 or TRBV12-4 and TRBJ1-2, with TRBD1 matching over 9 bases. CDR3 length equals 12 residues. V shed 5 bases and J 5 bases; nucleotides not matched to a gene: 0. DNA of the CDR3: TGTGCCAGCAGTGACAGGGGGTATGGCTACACCTTC. Its protein product is CASSDRGYGYTF.

This clone was counted a few times. The chain couples TRBV5-1 to TRBJ1-1; D not certain. Germline values: CDR1 SGHRS, CDR2 YFSETQ. V was cut by 4 bases and J by 1 base, with 11 bases left in between. The CDR3 length is 14 residues. The CDR3 nucleotides read TGCGCCAGCAGCCCCGGTTCGAAGAACACTGAAGCTTTCTTT. This codes for CASSPGSKNTEAFF.

As for this clone: The junction does not match germline at one end; this may be a read error. This chain joins TRBV7-7 and TRBJ2-7; TRBD2 matches 10 bases. Germline V CDR1 and CDR2: SSHAT, FNYEAQ (reference sequence). CDR3 length: 16 residues. The CDR3 protein is CASSPGLAGEVKEQYF. The CDR3 region has the DNA TGTGCTAGCAGCCCAGGCCTAGCGGGAGAGGTTAAGGAGCAGTACTTC.

The chain carries TRBV6-5 and TRBJ1-1; 11 bases are shared with TRBD1. The V and J ends lost 4 bases and 6 bases, in that order; junction bases with no gene match: 4. This CDR3 has 14 residues. Germline V gene lookup returns CDR1 MNHEY and CDR2 SVGAGI. The CDR3 nucleotides read TGTGCCAGCAGTTGGGACAGGGGGAAGGCTGAAGCTTTCTTT. The encoded protein is CASSWDRGKAEAFF.

The chain employs TRBV5-1 and TRBJ2-2; 7 bases are a match to TRBD1. CDR3 length equals 17 residues. Germline V gene sequence: CDR1 SGHRS, CDR2 YFSETQ. With 4 bases clipped from V and 5 bases from J, the junction kept 14 bases outside the gene matches. Here the CDR3 DNA reads TGCGCCAGCAGCCGTTCCATAACAGGGGTAGGAACCGGGGAGCTGTTTTTT. Amino acid sequence: CASSRSITGVGTGELFF.

The chain is built from TRBV5-4 and TRBJ2-7, with D unclear. V was shortened by 2 bases and J by 2 bases, with 11 bases between the two germline ends. Germline CDR1 SGHNT, CDR2 YYREEE (reference sequence). This CDR3 has 14 amino acids. For the CDR3, the DNA is TGTGCCAGCAGCTTAGACGGCAGGCCCTACGAGCAGTACGTC. Encoded protein: CASSLDGRPYEQYV.

This clone showed up just a few times. The gene calls are TRBV30 and TRBJ1-4, with D possibly being TRBD1 (6 bases). From germline, CDR1 is GTSNPN and CDR2 SVGIG (reference sequence). The CDR3 extends over 13 amino acids. The ends were cut back, 3 bases at V and 7 bases at J, with 12 bases in the middle. CDR3 sequence reads: CAWSGGHGEKLFF. CDR3 nucleotides: TGTGCCTGGAGCGGGGGGCACGGTGAAAAACTGTTTTTT.

V gene TRBV5-6 combines with J gene TRBJ2-7; weak D call: TRBD1 (5 bases). In germline, CDR1 is SGHDT, CDR2 YYEEEE. V was shortened by 2 bases and J by 2 bases, with 17 bases between the two germline ends. The CDR3 extends over 16 amino acids. DNA for the CDR3: TGTGCCAGCAGCTTAGGGGTGGCAGCGCTTACCTACGAGCAGTACTTC. It translates to CASSLGVAALTYEQYF.

This chain connects TRBV2 to TRBJ1-2; D unresolved. Per the germline V gene, CDR1 is SNHLY and CDR2 is FYNNEI. The CDR3 has 13 amino acids. V was clipped by 8 bases and J by 4 bases, with 14 bases between them. CDR3 loop: CASVAPGAYGYTF. The CDR3 DNA reads TGTGCCAGCGTGGCCCCAGGTGCCTATGGCTACACCTTC.

The chain recombines TRBV5-4 with TRBJ2-5, with 11 bases fitting TRBD2. The CDR3 totals 15 residues. Germline CDR1 SGHNT, CDR2 YYREEE (reference sequence). J lost 3 bases, V lost 4 bases, and 5 bases had no gene match. The CDR3 bases are TGTGCCAGCAGCCCTAGCGGGAGGAGGGAAGAGACCCAGTACTTC. It encodes CASSPSGRREETQYF.

This sequence joins TRBV30 and TRBJ1-1; 7 nucleotides agree with TRBD1. Germline values: CDR1 GTSNPN, CDR2 SVGIG (reference sequence). With 4 bases clipped from V and 5 bases from J, the junction kept 7 bases outside the gene matches. The CDR3 spans 13 residues. CDR3 sequence reads: CAWNPGRGTEAFF. The CDR3 nucleotides are TGTGCCTGGAACCCGGGCAGGGGGACTGAAGCTTTCTTT.

The CDR3 DNA reads as TGCAGTGCTAGTCGGTCTAGCGGAGGGAAAGAGACCCAGTACTTC. Amino acid sequence: CSASRSSGGKETQYF. The chain has TRBV20-1 and TRBJ2-5; 7 positions agree with TRBD2. Unmatched junction bases numbered 10, after V lost 3 bases and J lost 3 bases. Germline V gives CDR1 DFQATT, CDR2 SNEGSKA (reference sequence). The CDR3 extends over 15 amino acids.

Here the CDR3 DNA reads TGCAGCGTGAGGACAGGGCGAAACGATTCACCCCTCCACTTT. Its translation: CSVRTGRNDSPLHF. V and J are TRBV29-1 and TRBJ1-6; 8 nucleotides align to TRBD1. J gave up 8 bases and V 6 bases, and 9 bases lay outside the gene matches. Germline loops: CDR1 SQVTM, CDR2 ANQGSEA. The CDR3 contains 14 residues.

The chain has TRBV4-1 and TRBJ1-5; D uncertain. With 2 bases removed from V and 9 bases from J, the gap between germline ends came to 11 bases. Germline CDR1 reads MGHRA; CDR2 reads YSYEKL. The CDR3 is 13 residues long. DNA for the CDR3: TGCGCCAGCAGCCAAACTACTAACGGGCCCCAGCATTTT. Protein: CASSQTTNGPQHF.

The chain uses TRBV6-5 and TRBJ1-6, with 7 positions matching TRBD1. The trim removed 10 bases at V and 7 bases at J, leaving 4 bases unmatched. CDR3 length equals 12 residues. Germline V gene sequence: CDR1 MNHEY, CDR2 SVGAGI. The CDR3 coding sequence is TGTGCCACCGGACAGGAGAATTCACCCCTCCACTTT. This gives the protein CATGQENSPLHF.

V gene TRBV27 combines with J gene TRBJ1-2; a possible D gene is TRBD1 (6 bases). Trimming removed 9 bases at V and 4 bases at J, with 9 bases between. The CDR3 spans 11 residues. CDR1 and CDR2 (germline): MNHEY, SMNVEV (reference sequence). In nucleotides, the CDR3 is TGTGCCAGTCAGGGGCCCTATGGCTACACCTTC. Its translation is CASQGPYGYTF.

Only one count was recorded for this clone. CDR3 nucleotides: TGTGCCAGCAGCGCCCAGACAGGGCACTATGGCTACACCTTC. Residues: CASSAQTGHYGYTF. The chain is built from TRBV9 and TRBJ1-2, with TRBD1 matching over 7 bases. Germline-derived CDR1 and CDR2 are SGDLS and YYNGEE. The CDR3 consists of 14 residues. V lost 3 bases and J lost 3; bases outside the gene matches: 5.

CDR3 nucleotide sequence: TGTGCCAGCAGCTTAGTATCCGGCGGACAGGGCAGAAACACCATATATTTT. It is translated as CASSLVSGGQGRNTIYF. The rearrangement links TRBV11-3 to TRBJ1-3; 8 nucleotides align to TRBD1. Germline V gene lookup returns CDR1 SGHNT and CDR2 YENEEA. CDR3 size: 17 residues. After removal of 1 base from V and 5 bases from J, the junction contained 10 bases not matched to a gene. Complete variable domain (other parts from reference TRBV11-3 and TRBJ1-3): EAGVVQSPRYKIIEKKQPVAFWCNPISGHNTLYWYLQNLGQGPELLIRYENEEAVDDSQLPKDRFSAERLKGVDSTLKIQPAELGDSAVYLCASSLVSGGQGRNTIYFGEGSWLTVV.

This clone was counted between two and nine times. The CDR3 nucleotides are TGTGCCAGCAGCGTACGGGGGACTAGCGGTGTTGGGGATACGCAGTATTTT. Translation: CASSVRGTSGVGDTQYF. The chain is built from TRBV9 and TRBJ2-3, with TRBD2 matching 11 bases. Germline V gene data show CDR1 as SGDLS and CDR2 as YYNGEE. J lost 6 bases, V lost 1 base, and 10 bases had no gene match. CDR3 size: 17 residues. Full variable domain (outside the CDR3, taken from reference TRBV9 and TRBJ2-3): DSGVTQTPKHLITATGQRVTLRCSPRSGDLSVYWYQQSLDQGLQFLIQYYNGEERAKGNILERFSAQQFPDLHSELNLSSLELGDSALYFCASSVRGTSGVGDTQYFGPGTRLTVL.